The rows below give T cell receptor beta chains drawn from one sample of a study of blood T cell repertoires in COVID-19. Clones were read by immunoSEQ multiplex PCR, and TCRdb kept only the in-frame ones, dropping some. The sample lists approximately 470,000 clones, approximately 83% occurring once. Sequenced input: peripheral blood. These receptors were taken from a human donor in a cohort sampled during active COVID-19. CDR3s include the opening cysteine and the closing phenylalanine or tryptophan. The D gene is left open where the match is weak. Some rows mark clone size as missing; the rest say once, few, many or name a class of expanded clone.

>TRBV2|NA|11|NA|TRBJ1-1
TGTGCCAGCAGTGAAGTGCAGGAAGCTTTCTTT
CASSEVQEAFF
>TRBV27|NA|11|NA|TRBJ2-7
TGTGCCAGCAGCCCGGTGAACGAGCAGTACTTC
CASSPVNEQYF
>TRBV7-8|NA|18|NA|TRBJ2-7
TGTGCCAGCAGCTTAATTATGTCGGGGACATGGCGAAGTCACGAGCAGTACTTC
CASSLIMSGTWRSHEQYF
>TRBV11-3|NA|12|NA|TRBJ2-7
TGTGCCAGCAGCGACCGGGACTACGAGCAGTACTTC
CASSDRDYEQYF
>TRBV19|TRBD1|16|few|TRBJ1-2
TGTGCCAGTAGTACCTTGGACAGGGGGCGAGTCAGCGGCTACACCTTC
CASSTLDRGRVSGYTF
>TRBV15|NA|13|NA|TRBJ2-7
TGTGCCACCAGCAGAGTCCCCGGCTACGAGCAGTACTTC
CATSRVPGYEQYF
>TRBV7-8|TRBD2|17|few|TRBJ2-7
TGTGCCAGCAGCCGAGCCATAGCGGGAGTCTGGTCCTACGAGCAGTACTTC
CASSRAIAGVWSYEQYF
>TRBV27|NA|16|NA|TRBJ1-1
TGTGCCAGCAGTACTCTGACGAGACACATGAACACTGAAGCTTTCTTT
CASSTLTRHMNTEAFF
>TRBV27|TRBD2|14|NA|TRBJ2-1
TGTGCCACCTCTAGCGGGAGGCCCCGGGATGAGCAGTTCTTC
CATSSGRPRDEQFF
>TRBV3-1/TRBV3-2|NA|12|NA|TRBJ1-1
TGTGCCAGCAGCCATCGTAGTACTGAAGCTTTCTTT
CASSHRSTEAFF
>TRBV5-4|NA|16|NA|TRBJ1-6
TGTGCCAGCAGCTTGGCCCGCAGCAGCGGTCGATCACCCCTCCACTTT
CASSLARSSGRSPLHF
>TRBV6-5|NA|12|NA|TRBJ2-3
TGTGCCACTAGACCCAGCACAGATACGCAGTATTTT
CATRPSTDTQYF
>TRBV12-5|NA|17|NA|TRBJ2-3
TGTGCTAGTGGTTTGGTAATTGGCAGGGGCCGTACTAATACGCAGTATTTT
CASGLVIGRGRTNTQYF
>TRBV30|TRBD2|15|NA|TRBJ2-3
TGTGCCTGGATTCCGGGAGCGGGAGGTACAGATACGCAGTATTTT
CAWIPGAGGTDTQYF
>TRBV3-1/TRBV3-2|TRBD1|14|NA|TRBJ2-5
TGTGCCAGCACCTATCAGGGGGCATCGGGGACCCAGTACTTC
CASTYQGASGTQYF
>TRBV19|NA|21|NA|TRBJ2-4
TGTGCCAGCGGATCCGTGAATCAGGGGAGACCGGGTTCCTTCGCCAAAAACATTCAGTACTTC
CASGSVNQGRPGSFAKNIQYF
>TRBV6-5|NA|15|NA|TRBJ1-1
TGTGCCAGCAGTTACTCGATGGCGGGGGAAACTGAAGCTTTCTTT
CASSYSMAGETEAFF
>TRBV29-1|NA|15|NA|TRBJ1-5
TGCAGCGTCCCCTGGCAGGGCAATAGCAATCAGCCCCAGCATTTT
CSVPWQGNSNQPQHF
>TRBV7-9|TRBD2|15|NA|TRBJ2-1
TGTGCCAGCAGTCAACTAGCGGGAGATGAGAATGAGCAGTTCTTC
CASSQLAGDENEQFF
>TRBV11-2|NA|16|NA|TRBJ2-2
TGTGCCAGCAGCTTAATGACGGGGAAGAACACCGGGGAGCTGTTTTTT
CASSLMTGKNTGELFF
>TRBV7-2|NA|12|NA|TRBJ2-1
TGTGCCAGCAGCTTAATCAGTAATGAGCAGTTCTTC
CASSLISNEQFF
>TRBV4-2|TRBD2|15|few|TRBJ2-3
TGTGCCAGCACCCTTAGCGGGAGGGCCTCAGATACGCAGTATTTT
CASTLSGRASDTQYF
>TRBV19|NA|13|NA|TRBJ1-6
TGTGCCAGTAGTATAACTCATAATTCACCCCTCCACTTT
CASSITHNSPLHF